This T cell receptor beta chain was captured in a study of blood T cell repertoires in COVID-19 (dated by TCRdb to 2020 to 2022). The study in broad terms: The collaborator samples originated in the United States, Italy and Spain and spanned the acute and convalescent phases of COVID-19. The material from the prospective study consisted of cDNA or gDNA derived from T cells, B-cell-depleted T cells, or PBMCs. Subjects who had been exposed to COVID-19, were actively infected with it, or had recovered from it provided the deeply sampled blood TCRbeta repertoires that made up the dataset. The repertoires were released in a freely available public database intended as a resource for research on the immune response to SARS-CoV-2. Samples came from the ongoing ImmuneRACE study (first 160 participants) plus 1,254 subjects from 6 global collaborators. The sample metadata nearly always contained a de-identified subject ID, COVID-19 status, age in years and sex. HLA class I and class II types, where available, came from metadata supplied by the sample provider rather than from assay-based typing.

TCRbeta CDR3 regions were amplified from genomic DNA using the immunoSEQ Assay, a bias-controlled multiplex PCR. On the study's bioinformatics: Nucleated cell counts per sample were estimated from amplification of reference gene primers within the assay. To quantify the absolute abundance of each unique TCRbeta CDR3 rearrangement, sequence reads were collapsed and filtered. For each sample, productive Simpson clonality was calculated as the square root of Simpson's diversity index across productive rearrangements. Sourced from immuneACCESS, this table was stored by TCRdb with only in-frame sequences that have V and J called. A share of the clones is absent; for the studies checked, an unresolved V gene accounts for under half, and the remainder has no known explanation. V and J calls and clone size come straight from that table; D and trimming were deduced from the DNA. The sample contains around 250,000 clones, 80% to 90% of them found a single time. 2.5% to 3.5% of the sample is in the top ten clones.

In the prospective study, participants were roughly 18 to 100 years old, resided in approximately 25 geographic areas of the United States, and were enrolled through a virtual design. In the prospective study, participants were assigned to cohorts based on the clinical history participants reported in a screening survey and a study questionnaire. Exposed participants had been in contact, within 2 weeks of entering the study, with a person who had a PCR-confirmed or clinician-diagnosed case of COVID-19. In the prospective study, whole blood, serum and a nasopharyngeal or oropharyngeal swab were collected from each participant by mobile phlebotomists. Over a roughly two-month period, participants in the prospective study had the option of providing additional blood draws and questionnaires. Before DNA extraction, prospective study blood samples were shipped either frozen or at room temperature. V loses 0 bases, J loses 5 bases, and the germline ends lie 11 bases apart. CDR1 and CDR2 were assigned from the germline V gene as SGHRS and YFSETQ. The CDR3 goes from the cysteine to the phenylalanine over 15 residues. CDR3 DNA is the only sequence kept; it has 45 bases, read in frame from the first base.

Concerning this clone itself: This receptor's antigen is unknown. Base-call qualities are not available, and no considerably larger clone is one nucleotide away.

Results and caveats for the whole study, not just this receptor: The quantity of clinical and demographic metadata differed by source and by participant and was supplied without curation.

The sequence came from a woman between 40 and 55 years old who had been exposed to COVID-19. Source material: PBMCs or T cells enriched from blood (not recorded which). The chain links TRBV5-1 with TRBJ1-4; no D gene is confidently identified. The DNA reads as follows: TGCGCCAGCAGCTTGGGGCCAGACTTAAATGAAAAACTGTTTTTT. This sequence encodes CASSLGPDLNEKLFF.